A single sample is the source of the 5 T cell receptor beta chains below, sequenced in a study of spatial heterogeneity in lung cancer. TCRdb independently ran MiXCR on the 5' RACE reads; one entry per CDR3 protein. The table lists more than 10,000 distinct CDR3 sequences, over 4.5% of them singletons. Time point specified: sample taken at primary tumor resection. No cells were sorted before sequencing. The whole RNA sequenced was extracted from tumor, nontumor lung or frozen PBMC. Sequencing was performed on PBMCs, taken at surgery. All receptors come from a male donor with early-stage non-small cell lung cancer.

This clonotype was counted ten times or more. V is TRBV20-1 and J is TRBJ2-6; tentative D call: TRBD1 (6 bases). The CDR3 runs 15 residues. CDR1 and CDR2 from the germline V gene are DFQATT and SNEGSKA (reference sequence). Trimming cost V 3 bases and J 0 bases, with 9 bases left between them. CDR3 bases: TGCAGTGCTAGTGACAGGAGCTCTGGGGCCAACGTCCTGACTTTC. Translation: CSASDRSSGANVLTF.

This clonotype was seen many times. This chain links TRBV7-2 with TRBJ2-5; 8 bases line up with TRBD1. The CDR3 has 14 amino acids. Germline loops: CDR1 SGHTA, CDR2 FQGNSA. The V segment lost 10 bases and the J segment 9 bases; nucleotides outside the gene matches: 16. CDR3 sequence reads: CATRQGWSLAAQYF. CDR3 in DNA: TGTGCCACCAGACAGGGGTGGTCTTTAGCGGCCCAGTACTTC.

Judged by abundance, this clonotype is medium-sized. Written as DNA, the CDR3 is TGCAGCGTCCGGGACCATGGGGAGACCCAGTACTTC. Residues: CSVRDHGETQYF. V usage is TRBV29-1 and J usage is TRBJ2-5; D is tentatively TRBD1 or TRBD2 (5 bases each). In germline, CDR1 is SQVTM, CDR2 ANQGSEA. The CDR3 covers 12 residues. V lost 6 bases, J lost 5 bases, and 13 bases lay in between.

By frequency in the sample, this clonotype is medium-sized. The chain employs TRBV29-1 and TRBJ1-2, with D maybe TRBD1 (6 bases). The germline gives CDR1 SQVTM, CDR2 ANQGSEA. Trimming cost V 7 bases and J 2 bases, with 14 bases left between them. The CDR3 contains 13 residues. CDR3 in amino acids: CSDFQGTNYGYTF. The CDR3 DNA sequence: TGCAGCGATTTTCAGGGGACGAACTATGGCTACACCTTC. Drawing the rest from reference TRBV29-1 and TRBJ1-2, the complete variable domain is SAVISQKPSRDICQRGTSLTIQCQVDSQVTMMFWYRQQPGQSLTLIATANQGSEATYESGFVIDKFPISRPNLTFSTLTVSNMSPEDSSIYLCSDFQGTNYGYTFGSGTRLTVV.

This chain joins TRBV29-1 and TRBJ2-7; tentative D call: TRBD1 (6 bases). Germline V gives CDR1 SQVTM, CDR2 ANQGSEA. Trimming removed 3 bases at V and 1 base at J, with 10 bases between. The CDR3 runs to 13 residues. CDR3 nucleotides: TGCAGCGTTGAGGTGACAGGATCCTACGAGCAGTACTTC. Translating it yields CSVEVTGSYEQYF.